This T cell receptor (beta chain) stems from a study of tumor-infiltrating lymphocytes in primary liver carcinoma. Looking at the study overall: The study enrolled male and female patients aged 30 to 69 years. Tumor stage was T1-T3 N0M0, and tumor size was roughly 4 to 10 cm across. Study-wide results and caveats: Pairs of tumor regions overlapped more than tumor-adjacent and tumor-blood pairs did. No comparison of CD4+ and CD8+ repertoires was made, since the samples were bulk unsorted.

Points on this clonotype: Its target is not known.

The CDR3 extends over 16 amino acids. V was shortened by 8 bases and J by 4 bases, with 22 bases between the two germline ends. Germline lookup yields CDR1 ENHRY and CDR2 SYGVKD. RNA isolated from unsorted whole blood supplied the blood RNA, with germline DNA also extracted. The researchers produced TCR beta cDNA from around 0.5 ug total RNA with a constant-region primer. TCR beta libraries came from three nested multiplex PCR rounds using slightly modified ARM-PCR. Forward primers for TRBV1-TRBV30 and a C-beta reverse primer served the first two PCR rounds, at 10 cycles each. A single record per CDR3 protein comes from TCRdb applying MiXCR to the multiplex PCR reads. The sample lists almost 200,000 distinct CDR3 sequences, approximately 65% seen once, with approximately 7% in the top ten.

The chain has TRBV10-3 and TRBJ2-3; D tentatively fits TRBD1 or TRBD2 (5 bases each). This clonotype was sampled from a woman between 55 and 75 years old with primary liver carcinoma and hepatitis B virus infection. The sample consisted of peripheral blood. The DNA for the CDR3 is TGTGCCATCGGTACAGCGACAGCGAGGGGCCCAGATACGCAGTATTTT. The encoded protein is CAIGTATARGPDTQYF.